These 10 T cell receptor beta chains were sequenced from one sample in a study of Ad26.COV2.S vaccination and SARS-CoV-2 variants (TCRdb year 2021). Library prep was done by the immunoSEQ multiplex PCR assay. The source is immuneACCESS, and TCRdb retained only in-frame sequences with V and J called. Part of the clones is not carried over; for the studies checked, unresolved V genes explain less than half of this, and the remainder is unexplained. This sample comprises around 170,000 clones, 70% to 90% of them detected only once. The ten largest clonotypes hold 4.5% to 7.5% of the sample. This specimen's time point label, per the study, means: individuals recovered from natural SARS-CoV-2 infection. The material sequenced was peripheral blood, taken after recovery from COVID-19. The receptors come from a human donor who had recovered from COVID-19.

The chain uses TRBV6-1 and TRBJ2-1; 8 bases are a match to TRBD2. Per germline, CDR1 MNHNS and CDR2 SASEGT. The CDR3 loop spans 15 amino acids. Trimming took 2 bases from V and 7 from J; bases not matched to a gene: 7. CDR3 nucleotides: TGTGCCAGCAGTGAAAGAGCGGGAGTGGGTAATGAGCAGTTCTTC. Encoded protein: CASSERAGVGNEQFF.

This clone was observed a single time. The chain couples TRBV5-5 to TRBJ1-2, with D perhaps matching TRBD1 (5 bases). The germline CDR1 and CDR2 sequences are SGHKS and YYEKEE (reference sequence). The CDR3 is 14 residues long. V was cut by 2 bases and J by 0 bases, with 8 bases left in between. The CDR3 here is CASSFRVTNYGYTF. In DNA form, the CDR3 reads TGTGCCAGCAGCTTCAGGGTAACTAACTATGGCTACACCTTC.

The chain recombines TRBV19 with TRBJ2-5; D is possibly TRBD1 (6 bases). Trimming took off 10 bases at V and 1 base at J, with 16 bases between the two ends. This CDR3 is built from 14 residues. The V gene's germline CDR1 is LNHDA and CDR2 SQIVND (reference sequence). The CDR3 region has the DNA TGTGCCAATTATACCGGGACACCCCAAGAGACCCAGTACTTC. This sequence encodes CANYTGTPQETQYF. Combining the CDR3 with reference TRBV19 and TRBJ2-5 gives the whole variable domain DGGITQSPKYLFRKEGQNVTLSCEQNLNHDAMYWYRQDPGQGLRLIYYSQIVNDFQKGDIAEGYSVSREKKESFPLTVTSAQKNPTAFYLCANYTGTPQETQYFGPGTRLLVL.

The CDR3 DNA sequence: TGTGCCAGCAGCGTAGAGGCTAGCGGGGGGCAGGCAGATACGCAGTATTTT. Its protein product is CASSVEASGGQADTQYF. The chain couples TRBV9 to TRBJ2-3; 11 bases are shared with TRBD2. The CDR3 spans 17 residues. Germline lookup yields CDR1 SGDLS and CDR2 YYNGEE. The V and J ends lost 0 bases and 4 bases, in that order; junction bases with no gene match: 7.

The CDR3 DNA follows: TGTGCCAGCAGTTACGACCCTTATGAAGTCCACTTT. Protein sequence: CASSYDPYEVHF. The rearrangement links TRBV6-2 or TRBV6-3 to TRBJ1-6; the D is unclear. The germline V gene encodes CDR1 MNHEY and CDR2 SVGEGT. This CDR3 is built from 12 residues. Trimming removed 2 bases at V and 17 bases at J, with 13 bases between.

This chain links TRBV2 with TRBJ1-5; possible D gene TRBD1, 5 bases. Germline V gene data show CDR1 as SNHLY and CDR2 as FYNNEI. V lost 5 bases, J lost 4 bases, and 12 bases lay in between. The CDR3 runs to 14 residues. The DNA for the CDR3 is TGTGCCAGCAGTTTCAGGGTCCTTAATCAGCCCCAGCATTTT. Amino acid sequence: CASSFRVLNQPQHF.

The rearrangement uses TRBV3-1 (or the pseudogene TRBV3-2) and TRBJ2-5, with TRBD2 matching over 8 bases. The CDR3 consists of 13 residues. Germline loops: CDR1 LGHDT, CDR2 YNNKEL (reference sequence). J was trimmed by 5 bases and V by 6 bases; bases with no gene match: 5. CDR3 in DNA: TGTGCCAGCAGTTTCAGCGGGGGTGAGACCCAGTACTTC. It is translated as CASSFSGGETQYF.

V usage is TRBV5-1 and J usage is TRBJ2-1, with TRBD2 matching 9 bases. The CDR3 sequence is 15 residues long. After removal of 0 bases from V and 10 bases from J, the junction contained 8 bases not matched to a gene. Germline V gene lookup returns CDR1 SGHRS and CDR2 YFSETQ. CDR3 in DNA: TGCGCCAGCAGCTTGGAGGGCGGGAGGGCAAGGGAGCAGTTCTTC. Its protein is CASSLEGGRAREQFF.

In this sample, this clone turned up once. The chain links TRBV28 to TRBJ2-1; 7 positions match TRBD1. The junction had 7 bases not matched to a gene; V was cut back by 6 bases and J by 5 bases. Germline V gene lookup returns CDR1 MDHEN and CDR2 SYDVKM. This CDR3 comprises 14 residues. The DNA of the CDR3 is TGTGCCAGCAGCACCGTAACAGGGGACAATGAGCAGTTCTTC. Translating it yields CASSTVTGDNEQFF.

The V gene is TRBV9, the J gene TRBJ2-1, with D maybe TRBD2 (7 bases). The CDR3 length is 14 residues. V dropped 7 bases and J dropped 7 bases, with 18 bases sitting between them. Germline V gene data show CDR1 as SGDLS and CDR2 as YYNGEE. CDR3 residues: CASGAGGRVNEQFF. The CDR3, as DNA: TGTGCCAGCGGAGCCGGGGGGCGTGTGAATGAGCAGTTCTTC.